One and the same sample provided the 15 T cell receptor beta chains below, sequenced in a study of human thymus T cells. Generated by immunoSEQ multiplex PCR, the TCRdb table keeps only in-frame clones and is missing some. Among tens of thousands of clones listed, 94% were seen once. Sequencing used blood. Source of these receptors: a boy younger than two with a congenital heart defect but otherwise immunologically healthy.

The chain joins TRBV5-1 to TRBJ1-3; D ambiguous. The CDR3 spans 15 residues. Trimming took 3 bases from V and 0 from J, leaving 10 bases between them. Germline values: CDR1 SGHRS, CDR2 YFSETQ. As DNA, the CDR3 is TGCGCCAGCAGCTCAGAACTCCTCTCTGGAAACACCATATATTTT. It codes for CASSSELLSGNTIYF.

The chain employs TRBV5-5 and TRBJ2-7; 7 bases match TRBD2. Germline-derived CDR1 and CDR2 are SGHKS and YYEKEE (reference sequence). CDR3 length equals 14 residues. Trimming at V came to 2 bases and at J to 5 bases, leaving 7 bases not matched to a gene. CDR3 DNA sequence: TGTGCCAGCAGCTTAAGGGGAGGGGCCGACGAGCAGTACTTC. Translated: CASSLRGGADEQYF.

The V and J genes are TRBV7-2 and TRBJ1-2; 7 positions agree with TRBD1. The V segment lost 1 base and the J segment 8 bases; nucleotides outside the gene matches: 4. The CDR3 has 13 amino acids. CDR1 SGHTA and CDR2 FQGNSA come from the germline V gene. The CDR3 spells CASSLETGEGYTF. The CDR3 DNA sequence: TGTGCCAGCAGCTTAGAAACAGGGGAAGGCTACACCTTC.

This chain uses TRBV7-9 with TRBJ2-7; tentatively, D is TRBD2 (5 bases). V was trimmed by 0 bases and J by 5 bases, leaving 11 bases between them. Germline loops: CDR1 SEHNR, CDR2 FQNEAQ (reference sequence). The CDR3 extends over 14 amino acids. CDR3 residues: CASSLAYGVHEQYF. CDR3 DNA: TGTGCCAGCAGCTTAGCATACGGGGTACACGAGCAGTACTTC.

The V call is TRBV10-3, the J call TRBJ2-7; 9 positions agree with TRBD2. Germline trimming cut 4 bases from V and 1 base from J; bases unmatched to any gene: 8. Germline CDR1 ENHRY, CDR2 SYGVKD. CDR3 length: 16 amino acids. CDR3: CAISAALAGRSYEQYF. The CDR3 DNA reads as TGTGCCATCAGTGCGGCGCTAGCGGGGAGGTCCTACGAGCAGTACTTC.

This chain connects TRBV19 to TRBJ2-7; D call uncertain. Germline CDR1 reads LNHDA; CDR2 reads SQIVND (reference sequence). This CDR3 is built from 15 residues. V was cut by 5 bases and J by 0 bases, with 14 bases left in between. CDR3 nucleotide sequence: TGTGCCAGTAGTGCTTCCTACACGAGCTCCTACGAGCAGTACTTC. This codes for CASSASYTSSYEQYF.

This chain uses TRBV25-1 with TRBJ2-3; 13 bases align to TRBD2. Germline CDR1 is MGHDK and CDR2 is SYGVNS. J was trimmed by 0 bases and V by 11 bases; bases with no gene match: 8. This CDR3 has 16 residues. The CDR3 nucleotides read TGTGCCCCCCCGGGACTAGCGGGGTCTAGCACAGATACGCAGTATTTT. It is translated as CAPPGLAGSSTDTQYF. The whole variable domain, filled in from reference TRBV25-1 and TRBJ2-3, reads EADIYQTPRYLVIGTGKKITLECSQTMGHDKMYWYQQDPGMELHLIHYSYGVNSTEKGDLSSESTVSRIRTEHFPLTLESARPSHTSQYLCAPPGLAGSSTDTQYFGPGTRLTVL.

The chain joins TRBV28 to TRBJ1-1, with D tentatively TRBD1 (6 bases). This CDR3 spans 15 amino acids. The ends were cut back, 3 bases at V and 1 base at J, with 12 bases in the middle. The germline V gene has CDR1 MDHEN and CDR2 SYDVKM. The CDR3 loop reads CASSFPGARNTEAFF. DNA for the CDR3: TGTGCCAGCAGTTTCCCAGGGGCGAGGAACACTGAAGCTTTCTTT.

This clone was observed a single time. In DNA, the CDR3 is TGTGCCAGCAGCCAGCAGGATGAGCAGTTCTTC. This encodes CASSQQDEQFF. The rearrangement uses TRBV5-4 and TRBJ2-1; D remains unclear. This CDR3 is built from 11 residues. With 4 bases removed from V and 8 bases from J, the gap between germline ends came to 7 bases. Germline lookup yields CDR1 SGHNT and CDR2 YYREEE (reference sequence). Full variable domain (outside the CDR3, taken from reference TRBV5-4 and TRBJ2-1): ETGVTQSPTHLIKTRGQQVTLRCSSQSGHNTVSWYQQALGQGPQFIFQYYREEENGRGNFPPRFSGLQFPNYSSELNVNALELDDSALYLCASSQQDEQFFGPGTRLTVL.

The chain recombines TRBV4-1 with TRBJ2-2, with TRBD2 as a possible D gene (6 bases). The germline V gene has CDR1 MGHRA and CDR2 YSYEKL. The CDR3 runs 14 residues. Trimming cost V 0 bases and J 7 bases, with 9 bases left between them. The CDR3 region is CASSQEGGGGELFF. The CDR3, as DNA: TGCGCCAGCAGCCAAGAGGGGGGAGGCGGGGAGCTGTTTTTT.

Regarding this clone: The sample carries other DNA sequences with the same CDR3. The V and J genes are TRBV25-1 and TRBJ2-3, with 14 bases that match TRBD2. Germline V CDR1 and CDR2: MGHDK, SYGVNS. The junction had 0 bases not matched to a gene; V was cut back by 3 bases and J by 1 base. CDR3 length equals 16 residues. The CDR3 region is CASSEGLAGGTDTQYF. In nucleotides, the CDR3 is TGTGCCAGCAGTGAGGGACTAGCGGGGGGCACAGATACGCAGTATTTT.

The chain uses TRBV5-1 and TRBJ2-1, with 9 bases identical to TRBD2. Germline trimming cut 2 bases from V and 3 bases from J; bases unmatched to any gene: 3. This CDR3 has 15 residues. Per the germline V gene, CDR1 is SGHRS and CDR2 is YFSETQ. CDR3 DNA sequence: TGCGCCAGCAGCTTAGCGGGGGGCCACTACAATGAGCAGTTCTTC. It encodes CASSLAGGHYNEQFF.

The chain recombines TRBV5-1 with TRBJ2-2; D not certain. There are 13 residues in the CDR3. Trimming cost V 0 bases and J 2 bases, with 2 bases left between them. Per germline, CDR1 SGHRS and CDR2 YFSETQ. This CDR3 is CASSLDNTGELFF. The CDR3 nucleotides are TGCGCCAGCAGCTTGGACAACACCGGGGAGCTGTTTTTT.

The count of this clone is one. The gene calls are TRBV4-3 and TRBJ1-2, with D unclear. The CDR3 sequence is 15 residues long. Germline V gene lookup returns CDR1 LGHNA and CDR2 YSLEER. Trimming stripped 0 bases from V and 3 bases from J, with 11 bases between. The CDR3 sequence is CASSQERAGHYGYTF. Written as DNA, the CDR3 is TGCGCCAGCAGCCAAGAAAGGGCCGGGCACTATGGCTACACCTTC.

CDR3 loop: CSAQGNTEAFF. As DNA, the CDR3 is TGCAGTGCTCAGGGGAACACTGAAGCTTTCTTT. The chain links TRBV20-1 to TRBJ1-1; maybe TRBD1 (5 bases). The V end was cut by 5 bases, the J end by 1 base, with 5 bases between. CDR3 length: 11 amino acids. Germline V gives CDR1 DFQATT, CDR2 SNEGSKA (reference sequence).